The sequence of this T cell receptor beta chain was determined in a study of blood T cell repertoires in COVID-19. Study summary: The origin of the acute and convalescent COVID-19 samples was the United States, Italy and Spain.

Trimming cost V 1 base and J 14 bases, with 12 bases left between them. Per the germline V gene, CDR1 is SEHNR and CDR2 is FQNEAQ (reference sequence). CDR3 length equals 12 residues. Some clones are missing from TCRdb's copy, which holds only in-frame ones; the method was immunoSEQ multiplex PCR. The data hold about 190,000 clones, with around 84% observed a single time. V gene TRBV7-9 combines with J gene TRBJ2-1, with TRBD2 as a possible D gene (7 bases). Sequencing was done on a sample of peripheral blood. The TCR was taken from an elderly woman with acute or convalescent COVID-19. The CDR3 bases are TGTGCCAGCAGCTTAGACAGGGCGGGAGAGTTCTTC. It codes for CASSLDRAGEFF. The full variable domain, completed using reference TRBV7-9 and TRBJ2-1, is DTGVSQNPRHKITKRGQNVTFRCDPISEHNRLYWYRQTLGQGPEFLTYFQNEAQLEKSRLLSDRFSAERPKGSFSTLEIQRTEQGDSAMYLCASSLDRAGEFFGPGTRLTVL.